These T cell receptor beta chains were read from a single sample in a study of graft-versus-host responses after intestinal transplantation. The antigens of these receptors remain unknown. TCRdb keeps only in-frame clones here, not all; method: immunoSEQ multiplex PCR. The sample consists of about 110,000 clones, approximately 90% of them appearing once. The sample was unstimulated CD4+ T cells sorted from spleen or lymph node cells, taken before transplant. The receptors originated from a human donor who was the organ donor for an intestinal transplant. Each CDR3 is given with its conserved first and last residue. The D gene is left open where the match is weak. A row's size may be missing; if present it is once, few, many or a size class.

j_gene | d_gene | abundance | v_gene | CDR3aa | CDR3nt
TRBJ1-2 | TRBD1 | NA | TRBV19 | CVSSTRDRASDYTF | TGTGTCAGTAGTACCCGAGACAGGGCATCTGACTACACCTTC
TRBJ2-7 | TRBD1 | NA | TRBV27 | CASSFTPWTGKKSQYF | TGTGCCAGCAGTTTCACTCCTTGGACAGGGAAGAAAAGTCAGTACTTC
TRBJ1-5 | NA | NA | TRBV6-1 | CASSSLRGGKEPQHF | TGTGCCAGCAGTTCCCTAAGAGGAGGGAAGGAGCCCCAGCATTTT
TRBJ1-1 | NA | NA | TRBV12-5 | CASGLVGTEAFF | TGTGCTAGTGGTTTAGTGGGCACTGAAGCTTTCTTT
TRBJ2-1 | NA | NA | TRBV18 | CASSPPANEQFF | TGTGCCAGCTCACCACCGGCCAATGAGCAGTTCTTC
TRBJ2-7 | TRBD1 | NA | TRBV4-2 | CASSQTTGTGYEQYF | TGTGCCAGCAGCCAAACAACCGGGACAGGGTACGAGCAGTACTTC
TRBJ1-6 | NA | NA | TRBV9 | CASGREGWTPLHF | TGTGCCAGCGGCAGGGAGGGCTGGACACCCCTCCACTTT
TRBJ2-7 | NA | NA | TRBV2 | CASSEETYEQYF | TGTGCCAGCTCGGAGGAAACCTACGAGCAGTACTTC
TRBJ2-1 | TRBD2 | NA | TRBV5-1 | CASSSIAGRGNEQFF | TGCGCCAGCAGCTCCATAGCGGGGAGGGGCAATGAGCAGTTCTTC
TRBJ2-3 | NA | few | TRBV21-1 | CASSTLDSGRYTQYF | TGTGCCAGCAGCACCCTAGATAGCGGGAGATATACGCAGTATTTT
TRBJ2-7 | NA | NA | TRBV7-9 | CASSLETAVPEQYF | TGTGCCAGCAGCTTGGAAACGGCAGTCCCCGAGCAGTACTTC
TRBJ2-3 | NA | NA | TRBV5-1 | CASRGTGTDTQYF | TGCGCCAGCAGGGGAACGGGCACAGATACGCAGTATTTT
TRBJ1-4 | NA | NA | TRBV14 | CASSQVRARDEKLFF | TGTGCCAGCAGCCAAGTGAGGGCGAGAGATGAAAAACTGTTTTTT
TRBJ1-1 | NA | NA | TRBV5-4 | CASSDLIKVEAFF | TGTGCCAGCAGCGACCTGATTAAGGTTGAAGCTTTCTTT
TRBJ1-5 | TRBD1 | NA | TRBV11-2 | CASSRFGTGYSNQPQHF | TGTGCCAGCAGTAGGTTCGGGACAGGGTATAGCAATCAGCCCCAGCATTTT
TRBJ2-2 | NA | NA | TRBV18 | CASSPSRGTGELFF | TGTGCCAGCTCACCGTCCAGAGGCACCGGGGAGCTGTTTTTT
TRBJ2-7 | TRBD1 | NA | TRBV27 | CASSDRVKYEQYF | TGTGCCAGTTCGGACAGGGTAAAGTACGAGCAGTACTTC
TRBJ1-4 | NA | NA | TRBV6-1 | CASSGRGAGGSNEKLFF | TGTGCCAGCAGTGGGAGGGGGGCAGGCGGGTCTAATGAAAAACTGTTTTTT
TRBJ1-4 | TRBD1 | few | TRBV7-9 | CASSLLPGQNEKLFF | TGTGCCAGCAGCTTACTCCCGGGACAGAATGAAAAACTGTTTTTT
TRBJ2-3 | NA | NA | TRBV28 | CASSLGGPSTDTQYF | TGTGCCAGCAGTTTGGGTGGGCCCAGCACAGATACGCAGTATTTT
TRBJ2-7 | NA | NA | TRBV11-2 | CASSLDQRPRNYEQYF | TGTGCCAGCAGCTTAGATCAACGACCACGTAACTACGAGCAGTACTTC
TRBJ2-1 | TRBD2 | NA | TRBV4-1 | CASSQGLAGGLGSNNEQFF | TGCGCCAGCAGCCAGGGACTAGCGGGGGGCCTGGGGTCAAACAATGAGCAGTTCTTC
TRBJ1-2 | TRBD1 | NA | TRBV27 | CASSPRDRYYGYTF | TGTGCCAGCAGTCCCCGGGACAGATACTATGGCTACACCTTC
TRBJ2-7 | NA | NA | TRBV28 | CASRGTTTYEQYF | TGTGCCAGCAGAGGGACGACGACCTACGAGCAGTACTTC
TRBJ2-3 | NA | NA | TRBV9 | CARSRGDTQYF | TGTGCCAGATCACGAGGAGATACGCAGTATTTT
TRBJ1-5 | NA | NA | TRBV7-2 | CASSLQSLYSNQPQHF | TGTGCCAGCAGCTTGCAGTCCCTATATAGCAATCAGCCCCAGCATTTT
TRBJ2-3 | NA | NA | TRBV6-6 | CSSAAPPGFGTDTQYF | TGTTCTTCGGCAGCCCCTCCGGGTTTTGGCACAGATACGCAGTATTTT